These 14 T cell receptor beta chains came from one sample sequenced in a study of control samples from healthy donors and cancer patients. Method: immunoSEQ multiplex PCR; TCRdb's copy keeps in-frame clones and lacks some. The sample includes 170,000 or so clones, about 93% seen only once; the top ten take almost 1.5%. Sequencing was carried out using blood. Receptor source: a young man in good health.

This clone was observed once. V gene TRBV4-1 combines with J gene TRBJ2-3, with TRBD2 matching 8 bases. There are 15 residues in the CDR3. CDR1 is MGHRA and CDR2 is YSYEKL in the germline V gene. The ends lost 4 bases at V and 3 bases at J; junction bases unmatched: 6. The CDR3 region is CASSRAGTRTDTQYF. In nucleotides, the CDR3 is TGCGCCAGCAGCCGTGCCGGGACTAGGACAGATACGCAGTATTTT.

The chain carries TRBV9 and TRBJ2-2; 12 bases line up with TRBD2. With V trimmed by 4 bases and J by 4 bases, 5 bases remained unmatched. In germline, CDR1 is SGDLS, CDR2 YYNGEE. The CDR3 length is 16 residues. The CDR3 sequence is CASSPSGGEITGELFF. In DNA form, the CDR3 reads TGTGCCAGCAGCCCTAGCGGGGGGGAAATCACCGGGGAGCTGTTTTTT.

The rearrangement joins TRBV28 to TRBJ2-3, with D possibly TRBD2 on 7 matching bases. Looked up from germline, CDR1 is MDHEN and CDR2 is SYDVKM. The CDR3 length is 15 residues. V shed 2 bases and J shed 1 base, with 10 bases lying between them. This chain's CDR3 is CASSLAGARTDTQYF. CDR3 sequence (DNA): TGTGCCAGCAGTTTAGCGGGGGCGCGCACAGATACGCAGTATTTT.

Here the CDR3 reads CASSLLGGGLQETQYF. In nucleotides, the CDR3 is TGCGCCAGCAGCCTCCTTGGGGGGGGCCTCCAAGAGACCCAGTACTTC. The V gene is TRBV4-1, the J gene TRBJ2-5, with D maybe TRBD2 (7 bases). The V end was cut by 4 bases, the J end by 1 base, with 16 bases between. CDR3 length equals 16 residues. Germline CDR1 is MGHRA and CDR2 is YSYEKL.

The chain carries TRBV4-2 and TRBJ2-3; 9 bases map to TRBD2. The trim removed 0 bases at V and 5 bases at J, leaving 12 bases unmatched. CDR1 LGHNA and CDR2 YNFKEQ come from the germline V gene. This CDR3 is built from 18 residues. CDR3 loop: CASSQDLGIAGEGDTQYF. The CDR3 bases are TGTGCCAGCAGCCAAGATCTAGGGATAGCGGGGGAGGGAGATACGCAGTATTTT.

This clone has more than one count but fewer than ten. The V gene is TRBV9, the J gene TRBJ2-7, with TRBD1 as a possible D gene (6 bases). This CDR3 is built from 14 residues. Per germline, CDR1 SGDLS and CDR2 YYNGEE. V lost 0 bases, J lost 3 bases, and 10 bases lay in between. The DNA for the CDR3 is TGTGCCAGCAGCGTAGGTCCAGGGGACTACGAGCAGTACTTC. Its translation is CASSVGPGDYEQYF.

V and J are TRBV9 and TRBJ1-2; 9 nucleotides align to TRBD1. V was pared by 4 bases and J by 9 bases, with 10 bases of the junction left unmatched. Germline loops: CDR1 SGDLS, CDR2 YYNGEE. This CDR3 region has 14 residues. In DNA form, the CDR3 reads TGTGCCAGCAGCCCAACCGGGACAGGGAGTAGCTACACCTTC. This translates into CASSPTGTGSSYTF.

This rearrangement joins TRBV19 to TRBJ1-5; weak D call: TRBD1 (5 bases). Germline values: CDR1 LNHDA, CDR2 SQIVND (reference sequence). CDR3 length equals 14 residues. Trimming cost V 6 bases and J 5 bases, with 14 bases left between them. The CDR3 nucleotides read TGTGCCAGTAGAACTCAGGGAACCGATCAGCCCCAGCATTTT. The encoded protein is CASRTQGTDQPQHF.

V is TRBV5-4 and J is TRBJ1-1, with 8 bases fitting TRBD1. Germline loops: CDR1 SGHNT, CDR2 YYREEE (reference sequence). CDR3 length equals 15 residues. The ends lost 2 bases at V and 1 base at J; junction bases unmatched: 4. The CDR3 is CASSFGTGGNTEAFF. The DNA for the CDR3 is TGTGCCAGCAGCTTCGGAACAGGGGGGAACACTGAAGCTTTCTTT.

J is TRBJ1-5 and V is TRBV9, with D tentatively TRBD1 (5 bases). Trimming took off 3 bases at V and 6 bases at J, with 10 bases between the two ends. The germline gives CDR1 SGDLS, CDR2 YYNGEE. The CDR3 spans 13 residues. CDR3 sequence: CASSGREGQPQHF. The CDR3 DNA reads as TGTGCCAGCAGCGGCAGGGAGGGTCAGCCCCAGCATTTT.

The chain recombines TRBV7-8 with TRBJ2-1; D call uncertain. CDR1 is SGHVS and CDR2 is FQNEAQ in the germline V gene. The ends were cut back, 6 bases at V and 1 base at J, with 7 bases in the middle. This CDR3 has 13 residues. CDR3: CASSERSYNEQFF. The CDR3 nucleotides are TGTGCCAGCAGTGAGAGGTCCTACAATGAGCAGTTCTTC.

The gene calls are TRBV19 and TRBJ2-1, with unresolved D. With 2 bases removed from V and 7 bases from J, the gap between germline ends came to 6 bases. The V gene's germline CDR1 is LNHDA and CDR2 SQIVND (reference sequence). CDR3 size: 12 residues. CDR3: CASSIWVNEQFF. The DNA for the CDR3 is TGTGCCAGTAGTATATGGGTGAATGAGCAGTTCTTC.

This clone appeared a single time. The rearrangement links TRBV6-5 to TRBJ1-2, with a possible D match to TRBD1 (5 bases). This CDR3 spans 14 amino acids. In germline, CDR1 is MNHEY, CDR2 SVGAGI. V lost 2 bases, J lost 2 bases, and 9 bases lay in between. The CDR3, as DNA: TGTGCCAGCAGTTACCGCGGACAAAACTATGGCTACACCTTC. It yields the protein CASSYRGQNYGYTF.

The chain carries TRBV27 and TRBJ2-3; D may match TRBD1 or TRBD2 (5 bases each). The V end was cut by 2 bases, the J end by 1 base, with 13 bases between. The CDR3 is 16 residues long. Germline CDR1 MNHEY, CDR2 SMNVEV (reference sequence). CDR3 region: CASSLRIRGGTDTQYF. The CDR3 nucleotides read TGTGCCAGCAGTTTACGGATAAGAGGGGGCACAGATACGCAGTATTTT.